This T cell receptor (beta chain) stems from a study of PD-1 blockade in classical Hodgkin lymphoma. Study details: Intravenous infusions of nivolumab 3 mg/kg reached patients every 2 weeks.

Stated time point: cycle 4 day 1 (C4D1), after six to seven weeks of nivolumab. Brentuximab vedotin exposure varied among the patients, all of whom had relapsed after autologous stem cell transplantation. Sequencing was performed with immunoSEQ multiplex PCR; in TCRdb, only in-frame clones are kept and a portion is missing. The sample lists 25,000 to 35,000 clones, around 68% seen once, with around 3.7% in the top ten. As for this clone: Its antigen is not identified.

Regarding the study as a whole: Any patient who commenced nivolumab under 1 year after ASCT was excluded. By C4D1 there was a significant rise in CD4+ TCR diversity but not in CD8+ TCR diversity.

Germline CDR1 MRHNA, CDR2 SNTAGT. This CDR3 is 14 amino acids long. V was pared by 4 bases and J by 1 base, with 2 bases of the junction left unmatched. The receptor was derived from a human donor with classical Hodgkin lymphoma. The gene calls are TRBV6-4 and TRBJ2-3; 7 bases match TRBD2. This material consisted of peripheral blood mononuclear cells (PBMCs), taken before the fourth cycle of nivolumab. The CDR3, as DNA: TGTGCCAGCAGTGCCCTAGCGGGCACAGATACGCAGTATTTT. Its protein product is CASSALAGTDTQYF.